Listed here is a single TCR beta chain. Original handling: Reference gene primer amplification gave nucleated cell count estimates. Measured with immunoSEQ multiplex PCR; TCRdb has only the in-frame clones, and not every one. The D gene and trimming were derived from the DNA, and the V and J assignments and clone size from that table. The sample has a few hundred thousand clones, around 89% seen once; the top ten hold less than 3.5%. The CDR3 has 17 residues. Looked up from germline, CDR1 is SGDLS and CDR2 is YYNGEE. V lost 0 bases to trimming and J lost 0 bases; unmatched junction nucleotides: 7. This sample stems from a study of blood T cell repertoires in COVID-19.

This sequence was found in a woman aged 25 to 45 with COVID-19, enrolled during active disease. This chain connects TRBV9 to TRBJ2-3; 7 bases align to TRBD1. Sequencing was performed on peripheral blood. This chain's CDR3 is CASSVATGVLSTDTQYF. The CDR3 DNA reads TGTGCCAGCAGCGTAGCTACAGGGGTTCTTAGCACAGATACGCAGTATTTT.